The T cell receptor (beta chain) under discussion was sequenced for a study of T cells after yellow fever vaccination (dated 2019 in TCRdb). Some background on the complete study: The SMART-Seq v4 Ultra Low Input RNA kit was used to prepare libraries from fractions with low cell numbers. Two healthy male donors, one aged 18 to 30 and one aged 30 to 39 years, were included in the cohort. To follow T-cell clones before and after both primary and booster YFV17D yellow fever vaccination, bulk TCR alpha and beta repertoires underwent longitudinal sequencing. Blood samples were taken at several timepoints before and after primary and secondary immunization, and bulk PBMC replicates and cell subsets were isolated. Study-level results and caveats: Computational filtering was needed because FACS-sorted repertoires could contain abundant contaminating clonotypes from the bulk population. Compared with the primary T-cell response, the secondary T-cell response was faster but weaker, reaching its peak on day 5 rather than on day 15. After the booster, most of the clones that had expanded following primary vaccination were detected again (roughly 97% of CD4 and more than 85% of CD8), which suggests that memory was broadly maintained. A small fraction of clonotypes appeared in both the CD4 and CD8 compartments, likely as a result of convergent recombination. Because only a couple of donors were included in the study, the extent to which the findings can be generalized is limited.

According to the study, the label for this sample's treatment or condition signals: live attenuated yellow fever vaccine strain. PBMCs were isolated from peripheral blood using a standard Ficoll-Paque protocol. Dynabeads CD4 and CD8 positive selection kits were used to isolate CD4 and CD8 T-cell fractions. TriZol was used to extract RNA from bulk PBMCs, CD4 and CD8 fractions, and dextramer-positive and dextramer-negative fractions. Measured from the cysteine to the phenylalanine, the CDR3 is 14 residues long. Only CDR3 DNA remains: 42 bases, in frame from the first base. V is pared back by 6 bases and J by 3 bases, with 14 bases lying between the germline termini. The germline V gene sets CDR1 to MNHEY and CDR2 to SVGEGT. TCR cDNA was made using 5'RACE template switching, a step that added a universal primer site and unique molecular identifiers. Priming for cDNA synthesis came from both the TCR alpha and TCR beta constant segments. Library amplification used two PCR steps, and the second PCR step added sample barcodes and sequencing adapters. Sequencing of the libraries was done on either Illumina HiSeq 2500 (2x100 bp) or NovaSeq (2x150 bp). In the paper's pipeline: Reads were demultiplexed and collapsed into UMI consensus sequences with MIGEC, and V(D)J alignment was performed with MiXCR. Vaccine-responding clonotypes were identified with edgeR using replicate PBMC samples, with FDR below 0.01 and a log2 fold change above 5 up to day 15 being required. Each bulk clonotype was labeled CD4 or CD8 based on which sequenced repertoire, CD4 or CD8, contained the clonotype at higher abundance. TCRdb redid the processing of the public reads, applying fastp at Q25 and MiXCR, and retained in-frame beta chains. Rows are unified per CDR3 protein, each entry keeping the most common DNA and genes. The V and J calls come from TCRdb's annotation, not from the publication. For this sample there are fewer than 150,000 distinct CDR3 sequences; about 7.2% appear just once. Roughly 2.8% of the sample lies in the top ten.

The sample holds many counts of this clonotype. Its recognized antigen is unknown. Nothing much larger sits one base from this clone, and base qualities are not available. The receptor was isolated from a young man who received the YFV17D yellow fever vaccine. The chain was built from TRBV6-2 or TRBV6-3 and TRBJ1-1; perhaps TRBD1 is the D gene, with 5 bases matching. The sample in question was CD4+ T cells sorted from PBMCs, obtained roughly 46 days after the first yellow fever vaccination. The base sequence is TGTGCCAGCAGGCCGAAGGGGTTCGACACTGAAGCTTTCTTT. This sequence encodes CASRPKGFDTEAFF.